This T cell receptor (beta chain) was documented in a study of control samples from healthy donors and cancer patients. Only in-frame clones appear in the TCRdb table, and some are missing; sequencing was by immunoSEQ multiplex PCR. In the table there are about 51,000 clones, about 88% of which are singletons. The CDR3 consists of 18 residues. V was clipped by 3 bases and J by 0 bases, with 20 bases between them. CDR1 WSHSY and CDR2 SAAADI come from the germline V gene. This rearrangement joins TRBV10-2 to TRBJ1-1; possibly TRBD1 for D (6 bases). The specimen sequenced was PBMCs. This TCR derives from a man aged 50 to 59 with head and neck cancer. The CDR3 protein is CASSESSPQGLVNTEAFF. The CDR3 DNA reads TGCGCCAGCAGTGAATCAAGTCCTCAGGGGCTGGTGAACACTGAAGCTTTCTTT.